The 26 T cell receptor beta chains below were found in one sample sequenced in a study of graft-versus-host responses after intestinal transplantation (dated by TCRdb to 2020 to 2023). Reading the label with the study, this specimen's time point is: cells obtained before transplantation from donor or recipient. The library was produced with the immunoSEQ multiplex PCR assay. The clones in this table, taken by TCRdb from immuneACCESS, are in-frame only. Not every clone is retained; where verified, under half of the shortfall comes from an unresolved V gene, and the cause of the rest is unknown. For this sample there are about 90,000 clones; 91% appear just once. The ten largest make up about 0.45% of the sample. Antigen specificity for these receptors is unknown. Here the sequenced sample was unstimulated CD8+ T cells sorted from spleen or lymph node cells, taken before intestinal transplant. These TCRs come from a human donor who received an intestinal transplant.

The sample holds a few counts of this clone. V gene TRBV6-5 combines with J gene TRBJ2-3, with 13 nucleotides matching TRBD2. V shed 6 bases and J 3 bases; nucleotides not matched to a gene: 3. From germline, CDR1 is MNHEY and CDR2 SVGAGI. The CDR3 is made up of 15 amino acids. The DNA of the CDR3 is TGTGCCAGCAGCCCGGGACTAGCGGGGACAGATACGCAGTATTTT. This codes for CASSPGLAGTDTQYF.

V is TRBV27 and J is TRBJ2-7, with TRBD1 identical over 10 bases. This CDR3 region has 15 residues. Germline V gives CDR1 MNHEY, CDR2 SMNVEV (reference sequence). Germline trimming cut 6 bases from V and 2 bases from J; bases unmatched to any gene: 7. For the CDR3, the DNA is TGTGCCAGCAGCCGTGGACAGGGGGGAACCTACGAGCAGTACTTC. This sequence encodes CASSRGQGGTYEQYF.

The rearrangement links TRBV30 to TRBJ1-1; the match to TRBD1 covers 9 bases. V shed 1 base and J 6 bases; nucleotides not matched to a gene: 15. CDR1 and CDR2 from the germline V gene are GTSNPN and SVGIG (reference sequence). CDR3 size: 17 residues. The CDR3: CAWSGIGDRDLTAEAFF. The CDR3 coding sequence is TGTGCCTGGAGTGGGATAGGGGACAGGGATTTGACGGCTGAAGCTTTCTTT.

V gene TRBV29-1 combines with J gene TRBJ2-7, with 7 bases identical to TRBD2. Per germline, CDR1 SQVTM and CDR2 ANQGSEA. The J segment lost 3 bases and the V segment lost 6 bases, leaving 14 bases of the junction unmatched. The CDR3 length is 15 residues. The CDR3 DNA sequence: TGCAGCGTCCTGGGGGACGGGAGGTCCTTCTACGAGCAGTACTTC. It translates to CSVLGDGRSFYEQYF.

The gene calls are TRBV29-1 and TRBJ1-2; TRBD1 matches at 10 bases. The CDR3 length is 16 residues. The germline V gene has CDR1 SQVTM and CDR2 ANQGSEA. Trimming cost V 0 bases and J 3 bases; bases outside gene matches: 7. CDR3 region: CSVEDTMDRGDYGYTF. The DNA for the CDR3 is TGCAGCGTTGAAGACACGATGGACAGGGGGGACTATGGCTACACCTTC.

This rearrangement joins TRBV27 to TRBJ2-1; maybe TRBD2 (6 bases). The CDR3 loop spans 16 amino acids. V lost 1 base to trimming and J lost 10 bases, with 20 bases between them. Per germline, CDR1 MNHEY and CDR2 SMNVEV (reference sequence). The CDR3 DNA follows: TGTGCCAGCAGTTTATGGGGCGGGGAGCCGATAGGGGAGCAGTTCTTC. This translates into CASSLWGGEPIGEQFF.

CDR3 DNA: TGTGCCAGCAGTTTAAGGGGACAGGGTCGGGCTAACTATGGCTACACCTTC. As protein: CASSLRGQGRANYGYTF. The V and J genes are TRBV27 and TRBJ1-2; 9 bases are a match to TRBD1. With 2 bases clipped from V and 0 bases from J, the junction kept 7 bases outside the gene matches. The V gene's germline CDR1 is MNHEY and CDR2 SMNVEV (reference sequence). This CDR3 has 17 amino acids.

The J gene is TRBJ2-1, the V gene TRBV7-9; TRBD2 matches 7 bases. Germline V gene sequence: CDR1 SEHNR, CDR2 FQNEAQ (reference sequence). The ends lost 5 bases at V and 10 bases at J; junction bases unmatched: 8. CDR3 length equals 13 residues. In DNA form, the CDR3 reads TGTGCCAGCAGCCTCGTTCTGGGAGGGGAGCAGTTCTTC. Residues: CASSLVLGGEQFF.

This chain links TRBV5-5 with TRBJ2-5, with 7 bases fitting TRBD1. The J call is in doubt because the DNA end fits TRBJ2-7 better. The CDR3 length is 14 residues. CDR1 is SGHKS, CDR2 YYEKEE, per germline (reference sequence). For the CDR3, the DNA is TGTGCCAGCAGCTTGGACGGGACAGAACTCGAGCAGTACTTC. It encodes CASSLDGTELEQYF.

The rearrangement links TRBV28 to TRBJ2-7; 9 bases are a match to TRBD1. The V segment lost 4 bases and the J segment 2 bases; nucleotides outside the gene matches: 3. This CDR3 comprises 14 residues. Per germline, CDR1 MDHEN and CDR2 SYDVKM. CDR3 nucleotide sequence: TGTGCCAGCAGTTGGGACAGGGTAACCTACGAGCAGTACTTC. This encodes CASSWDRVTYEQYF.

This chain links TRBV29-1 with TRBJ2-3; D gene unclear. This CDR3 spans 10 amino acids. V lost 4 bases and J lost 7, with 6 bases in between. Germline V gene sequence: CDR1 SQVTM, CDR2 ANQGSEA. The CDR3 DNA follows: TGCAGCGTTGGCGGAAATACGCAGTATTTT. It translates to CSVGGNTQYF.

This chain's CDR3 is CASSQARLNTEAFF. CDR3 DNA: TGCGCCAGCAGCCAAGCGCGGCTGAACACTGAAGCTTTCTTT. The J gene is TRBJ1-1, the V gene TRBV4-1; no clear D gene. The CDR3 runs 14 residues. From germline, CDR1 is MGHRA and CDR2 YSYEKL. V was shortened by 1 base and J by 0 bases, with 6 bases between the two germline ends.

This chain links TRBV4-1 with TRBJ2-1; weak D call: TRBD1 (6 bases). Germline V CDR1 and CDR2: MGHRA, YSYEKL. Deletions cut 4 bases from V and 7 bases from J, with 20 bases between. This CDR3 has 16 residues. CDR3 nucleotides: TGCGCCAGCAGCCCTCGGGCAGGTGGGCAGGGGAATGAGCAGTTCTTC. Translation: CASSPRAGGQGNEQFF.

This clone was counted a single time. The chain carries TRBV10-3 and TRBJ2-1; 7 bases fit TRBD1. The CDR3 contains 15 residues. The germline V gene has CDR1 ENHRY and CDR2 SYGVKD. V trimming: 4 bases; J trimming: 10 bases; junction bases outside the gene matches: 13. As DNA, the CDR3 is TGTGCCATCAGTGTAAGCGAGGGGGCCGGGCGGGAGCAGTTCTTC. The encoded protein is CAISVSEGAGREQFF.

The J gene is TRBJ1-1, the V gene TRBV5-5; TRBD1 aligns across 9 bases. V shed 4 bases and J 0 bases; nucleotides not matched to a gene: 4. The CDR3 is 15 residues long. The germline gives CDR1 SGHKS, CDR2 YYEKEE (reference sequence). CDR3 DNA sequence: TGTGCCAGCAGCCCCGGGACAGGGATGAACACTGAAGCTTTCTTT. It codes for CASSPGTGMNTEAFF.

The CDR3 reads CASSIGGSEQFF. The CDR3 nucleotides are TGTGCCAGTAGTATTGGGGGGAGTGAGCAGTTCTTC. The chain joins TRBV19 to TRBJ2-1, with D possibly being TRBD2 (6 bases). Trimming shortened V by 3 bases and J by 9 bases, and 9 bases separated the two germline ends. Germline CDR1 reads LNHDA; CDR2 reads SQIVND (reference sequence). This CDR3 region has 12 residues.

V gene TRBV6-4 combines with J gene TRBJ2-3; TRBD2 aligns across 14 bases. The V and J ends lost 0 bases and 4 bases, in that order; junction bases with no gene match: 0. This CDR3 is 16 amino acids long. From germline, CDR1 is MRHNA and CDR2 SNTAGT. CDR3 in amino acids: CASSDSTSGGADTQYF. CDR3 sequence (DNA): TGTGCCAGCAGTGACTCGACTAGCGGGGGGGCAGATACGCAGTATTTT.

The genes are TRBV30 and TRBJ2-1; 9 bases line up with TRBD2. Germline V gives CDR1 GTSNPN, CDR2 SVGIG (reference sequence). This CDR3 is built from 13 residues. With V trimmed by 5 bases and J by 8 bases, 7 bases remained unmatched. The CDR3: CAWSGGRGDEQFF. CDR3 nucleotide sequence: TGTGCCTGGTCTGGCGGGAGGGGCGATGAGCAGTTCTTC.

The chain carries TRBV19 and TRBJ1-1; no clear D gene. The germline gives CDR1 LNHDA, CDR2 SQIVND (reference sequence). This CDR3 has 13 residues. The V end was cut by 1 base, the J end by 5 bases, with 8 bases between. CDR3 in DNA: TGTGCCAGTAGTATAGGGGAGAGGACTGAAGCTTTCTTT. It yields the protein CASSIGERTEAFF.

The rearrangement links TRBV19 to TRBJ2-7; D uncertain. The CDR3 is 13 residues long. Germline CDR1 reads LNHDA; CDR2 reads SQIVND (reference sequence). Deletions cut 4 bases from V and 2 bases from J, with 9 bases between. CDR3 DNA sequence: TGTGCCAGTAGTAAGTCAGGAACCTACGAGCAGTACTTC. Its protein product is CASSKSGTYEQYF.

This chain joins TRBV9 and TRBJ1-4, with D maybe TRBD1 (5 bases). Trimming shortened V by 3 bases and J by 3 bases, and 12 bases separated the two germline ends. CDR1 and CDR2 (germline): SGDLS, YYNGEE. This CDR3 is built from 15 residues. The CDR3 nucleotides read TGTGCCAGCAGCGCAATAGGACAACCTAATGAAAAACTGTTTTTT. It is translated as CASSAIGQPNEKLFF.

The chain carries TRBV6-1 and TRBJ1-2; D remains unclear. V was pared by 3 bases and J by 6 bases, with 20 bases between. Germline V gene lookup returns CDR1 MNHNS and CDR2 SASEGT. This CDR3 has 16 amino acids. Here the CDR3 DNA reads TGTGCCAGCAGTGATATGACCCGGGTCGGATTGGATGGCTACACCTTC. Its protein product is CASSDMTRVGLDGYTF.

This chain uses TRBV6-5 with TRBJ2-3; TRBD2 is a possible D gene (5 bases). Trimming cost V 7 bases and J 3 bases, with 11 bases left between them. Per germline, CDR1 MNHEY and CDR2 SVGAGI. The CDR3 has 13 amino acids. The CDR3 loop is CASTHRGTDTQYF. CDR3 sequence (DNA): TGTGCCAGCACCCACAGAGGGACAGATACGCAGTATTTT.

V gene TRBV7-9 combines with J gene TRBJ2-3, with 10 bases that match TRBD2. Trimming removed 4 bases from V and 6 bases from J; junction bases left unmatched: 10. Germline assignment: CDR1 SEHNR and CDR2 FQNEAQ (reference sequence). This CDR3 has 16 amino acids. The CDR3 coding sequence is TGTGCCAGCAGCTCGATAAGCGGGAGGGCCATGGATACGCAGTATTTT. It translates to CASSSISGRAMDTQYF. Drawing the rest from reference TRBV7-9 and TRBJ2-3, the complete variable domain is DTGVSQNPRHKITKRGQNVTFRCDPISEHNRLYWYRQTLGQGPEFLTYFQNEAQLEKSRLLSDRFSAERPKGSFSTLEIQRTEQGDSAMYLCASSSISGRAMDTQYFGPGTRLTVL.

The sample holds a few counts of this clone. J is TRBJ1-1 and V is TRBV4-3, with D possibly being TRBD1 (5 bases). CDR1 LGHNA and CDR2 YSLEER come from the germline V gene. This CDR3 comprises 13 residues. With 7 bases removed from V and 4 bases from J, the gap between germline ends came to 13 bases. The CDR3 reads CASTQVGGTEAFF. For the CDR3, the DNA is TGCGCCAGCACCCAGGTGGGGGGCACTGAAGCTTTCTTT.

The genes are TRBV5-4 and TRBJ2-7; D is perhaps TRBD1 (6 bases). There are 14 residues in the CDR3. CDR1 is SGHNT, CDR2 YYREEE, per germline (reference sequence). V was clipped by 0 bases and J by 6 bases, with 13 bases between them. Written as DNA, the CDR3 is TGTGCCAGCAGCTTGGTTCCAGGGGAAGTCGAGCAGTACTTC. Encoded protein: CASSLVPGEVEQYF. Full variable domain (outside the CDR3, taken from reference TRBV5-4 and TRBJ2-7): ETGVTQSPTHLIKTRGQQVTLRCSSQSGHNTVSWYQQALGQGPQFIFQYYREEENGRGNFPPRFSGLQFPNYSSELNVNALELDDSALYLCASSLVPGEVEQYFGPGTRLTVT.